This T cell receptor (beta chain) was sequenced during a study of blood T cells in healthy people across ages. Whole-study context: Template switching retrieved approximately one barcoded beta molecule for each two T cells.

All donors came from Russia, were Caucasian and healthy, and spanned ages roughly 6 to 100. Study-level findings and limits: Calculation of diversity from one million T cells yielded estimates considered to be underestimates. Unsorted PBMCs ruled out conclusive naive versus antigen-experienced comparison.

Concerning this clonotype: What it binds is not known.

The germline V gene encodes CDR1 ENHRY and CDR2 SYGVKD. This CDR3 region has 15 residues. The ends were cut back, 5 bases at V and 2 bases at J, with 15 bases in the middle. Next came a second PCR, run for about 7 to 12 cycles, which used a sample-barcoded 5' primer along with a J-beta primer mix. TCRdb re-analysed the 5' RACE reads in MiXCR, keeping a single row per CDR3 protein. The sample consists of roughly 720,000 distinct CDR3 sequences, 53% of them appearing once. The clonotype was recovered from an older man in good health. Sequencing used blood. The gene calls are TRBV10-3 and TRBJ2-5, with TRBD2 as a possible D gene (5 bases). The CDR3 DNA follows: TGTGCCATCAGTCCCGACCGGGAACCTCAAGAGACCCAGTACTTC. It translates to CAISPDREPQETQYF.